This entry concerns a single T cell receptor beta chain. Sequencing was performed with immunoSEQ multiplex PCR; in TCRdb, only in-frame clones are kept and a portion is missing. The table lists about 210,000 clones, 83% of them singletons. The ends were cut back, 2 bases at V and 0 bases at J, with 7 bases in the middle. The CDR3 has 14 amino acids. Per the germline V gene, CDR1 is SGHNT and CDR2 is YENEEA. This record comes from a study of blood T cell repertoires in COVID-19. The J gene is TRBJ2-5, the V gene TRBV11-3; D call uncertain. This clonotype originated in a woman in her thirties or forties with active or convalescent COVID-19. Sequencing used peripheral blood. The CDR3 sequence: CASSLSVNQETQYF. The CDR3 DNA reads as TGTGCCAGCAGCTTATCAGTGAACCAAGAGACCCAGTACTTC.